Below are 21 T cell receptor beta chains sequenced from a single sample in a study of molecular identifiers for immune sequencing clone quantification. One entry per CDR3 protein, called by TCRdb with MiXCR from the PCR reads. In the table there are 400,000 to 600,000 distinct CDR3 sequences, about 20% of which are singletons. The sample consisted of naive CD8+ T cells from blood, with Jurkat cell RNA spiked in. Subset denoted: FACS-sorted CD8+CD4-CCR7+CD45RA+ naive T cells. These receptors all stem from a human donor in good health. Some libraries in this study had Jurkat cell RNA spiked in.

This clonotype came up a few times. V and J are TRBV9 and TRBJ2-1; the D is unclear. Germline loops: CDR1 SGDLS, CDR2 YYNGEE. The CDR3 is 16 amino acids. The V end lost 0 bases, the J end lost 0 bases, and 10 bases lay between the germline ends. In nucleotides, the CDR3 is TGTGCCAGCAGCGTAGAGGGCGGATACTCCTACAATGAGCAGTTCTTC. As protein: CASSVEGGYSYNEQFF.

The chain recombines TRBV13 with TRBJ2-3, with 7 bases aligning to TRBD1. CDR1 is PRHDT, CDR2 FYEKMQ, per germline (reference sequence). CDR3 length equals 13 residues. With V trimmed by 10 bases and J by 2 bases, 6 bases remained unmatched. The CDR3 DNA is TGTGCCATCCCGGGACAGATCACAGATACGCAGTATTTT. Its translation is CAIPGQITDTQYF.

This clonotype was detected ten times or more. The chain employs TRBV9 and TRBJ1-1; 8 bases are a match to TRBD1. The CDR3 is 16 residues long. The J segment lost 0 bases and the V segment lost 4 bases, leaving 8 bases of the junction unmatched. Germline V lookup: CDR1 SGDLS, CDR2 YYNGEE. The DNA for the CDR3 is TGTGCCAGCAGCCGCTACAGGGGGAGCTTGAACACTGAAGCTTTCTTT. This translates into CASSRYRGSLNTEAFF.

On this clonotype: This is likely a read error, given that the CDR3 carries no conserved phenylalanine or tryptophan at its end. The chain couples TRBV20-1 to TRBJ2-5; TRBD1 matches 12 bases. CDR1 is DFQATT, CDR2 SNEGSKA, per germline (reference sequence). This CDR3 has 14 residues. With V trimmed by 7 bases and J by 4 bases, 7 bases remained unmatched. CDR3 nucleotides: TGCAGTGAGGAACGGGACAGGGGGCCAGAGACCCAGTACTCC. It yields the protein CSEERDRGPETQYS.

A word on this clonotype: A read error may explain this, as a much larger clone is one base away. The conserved phenylalanine or tryptophan normally closing the CDR3 is absent here, so this likely arose from a read error. This chain uses TRBV29-1 with TRBJ1-1; a weak D match, TRBD1 (6 bases). Germline-derived CDR1 and CDR2 are SQVTM and ANQGSEA. The CDR3 runs 12 residues. V was clipped by 1 base and J by 6 bases, with 9 bases between them. Here the CDR3 reads CSVEGGAPEAFS. CDR3 DNA: TGCAGCGTTGAAGGGGGGGCCCCTGAAGCTTTCTCT.

This clonotype was recorded at least ten times. The rearrangement joins TRBV7-6 to TRBJ1-5; D not certain. Trimming shortened V by 1 base and J by 1 base, and 11 bases separated the two germline ends. CDR1 and CDR2 from the germline V gene are SGHVS and FNYEAQ. The CDR3 is 16 residues long. CDR3 DNA sequence: TGTGCCAGCAGCTTAGGGAGGCCCGGGAGCAATCAGCCCCAGCATTTT. Protein product: CASSLGRPGSNQPQHF.

This clonotype was recorded a few times. This CDR3 is CASSGTPYSNQPQHF. CDR3 bases: TGTGCCAGTAGCGGGACTCCGTATAGCAATCAGCCCCAGCATTTT. This sequence joins TRBV19 and TRBJ1-5; D is possibly TRBD1 (5 bases). Trimming cost V 6 bases and J 0 bases, with 12 bases left between them. The CDR3 extends over 15 amino acids. CDR1 LNHDA and CDR2 SQIVND come from the germline V gene (reference sequence).

The chain carries TRBV19 and TRBJ2-7; D is possibly TRBD1 (6 bases). The CDR3 is 17 residues long. The V gene's germline CDR1 is LNHDA and CDR2 SQIVND (reference sequence). Trimming removed 0 bases from V and 4 bases from J, with 19 bases in between. CDR3 DNA sequence: TGTGCCAGTAGTATAGATTTGCCGGGACATCCTTTTTACGAGCAGTACTTC. Protein: CASSIDLPGHPFYEQYF.

With respect to this clonotype: A much bigger clone sits one base away, suggesting this may be a read error. This sequence joins TRBV6-2 or TRBV6-3 and TRBJ2-7; D could derive from TRBD1 or TRBD2 (5 bases each). Trimming removed 6 bases at V and 2 bases at J, with 14 bases between. The CDR3 spans 14 residues. From germline, CDR1 is MNHEY and CDR2 SVGEGT. In DNA form, the CDR3 reads TGTGCCAGCAGAAACCCTGGGACGGCCTACGAGCAGTACTTC. Its protein is CASRNPGTAYEQYF.

The chain recombines TRBV6-5 with TRBJ1-2, with D maybe TRBD1 (6 bases). CDR3 length equals 19 residues. Per germline, CDR1 MNHEY and CDR2 SVGAGI. Trimming shortened V by 2 bases and J by 4 bases, and 26 bases separated the two germline ends. The CDR3 reads CASSYEGGDRTPPVYGYTF. CDR3 bases: TGTGCCAGCAGTTACGAAGGGGGAGACAGGACTCCTCCTGTCTATGGCTACACCTTC.

The V and J genes are TRBV20-1 and TRBJ2-1; TRBD2 agrees at 10 bases. This CDR3 is built from 16 residues. Germline CDR1 is DFQATT and CDR2 is SNEGSKA (reference sequence). Unmatched junction bases numbered 16, after V lost 6 bases and J lost 8 bases. Written as DNA, the CDR3 is TGCAGTGCCTCCCCTGTTACTAGCGGGATAAGGGATGAGCAGTTCTTC. This sequence encodes CSASPVTSGIRDEQFF.

This clonotype was counted at least ten times. The CDR3 DNA follows: TGTGCCAGCAGTTTAGACTCGACCCGAACCTACGAGCAGTACTTC. Translation: CASSLDSTRTYEQYF. V is TRBV28 and J is TRBJ2-7; no definite D call. CDR3 length: 15 amino acids. V shed 2 bases and J shed 2 bases, with 13 bases lying between them. Germline V gene data show CDR1 as MDHEN and CDR2 as SYDVKM.

The chain is built from TRBV27 and TRBJ2-1; D gene ambiguous. V lost 0 bases, J lost 2 bases, and 11 bases lay in between. Germline assignment: CDR1 MNHEY and CDR2 SMNVEV (reference sequence). This CDR3 contains 16 residues. The DNA for the CDR3 is TGTGCCAGCAGTTTATCCCCTGCACCGACCTACAATGAGCAGTTCTTC. This translates into CASSLSPAPTYNEQFF.

The chain recombines TRBV15 with TRBJ2-5, with no clear D. Germline V CDR1 and CDR2: LNHNV, YYDKDF (reference sequence). V lost 0 bases, J lost 4 bases, and 12 bases lay in between. The CDR3 totals 15 residues. CDR3 in amino acids: CATSRDLGGRETQYF. The CDR3 region has the DNA TGTGCCACCAGCAGAGATCTCGGCGGCCGAGAGACCCAGTACTTC.

The chain couples TRBV30 to TRBJ2-4; tentatively, D is TRBD2 (6 bases). The CDR3 length is 13 residues. The germline V gene encodes CDR1 GTSNPN and CDR2 SVGIG (reference sequence). Trimming took 0 bases from V and 16 from J, leaving 19 bases between them. In DNA, the CDR3 is TGTGCCTGGAGTGTAACCGGGGCGGGATCCCTCTACTTC. Residues: CAWSVTGAGSLYF.

This clonotype was seen a few times. J is TRBJ1-1 and V is TRBV27; 8 bases fit TRBD1. The germline gives CDR1 MNHEY, CDR2 SMNVEV (reference sequence). The CDR3 spans 13 residues. With V trimmed by 5 bases and J by 11 bases, 10 bases remained unmatched. The CDR3 DNA sequence: TGTGCCAGCAGTCCCAGGACAGGGTTTCAGGCTTTCTTT. It yields the protein CASSPRTGFQAFF.

To note about this clonotype: A read error may account for a junction end that differs from germline. The chain has TRBV9 and TRBJ2-3; D might be TRBD2 (6 bases). This CDR3 is built from 15 residues. CDR1 and CDR2 from the germline V gene are SGDLS and YYNGEE. The CDR3 DNA reads TGTGCCATCAGCGAGGAGGGGCAGCAGACAGATACGCAGTATTTT. Its translation: CAISEEGQQTDTQYF.

This clonotype was counted only a few times. A much more abundant neighbour one base away suggests this may be a read error. The CDR3 end shows no conserved phenylalanine or tryptophan, and so a read error is likely. The chain combines TRBV5-6 with TRBJ1-5; D uncertain. V was cut by 2 bases and J by 5 bases, with 11 bases left in between. This CDR3 has 14 amino acids. CDR1 SGHDT and CDR2 YYEEEE come from the germline V gene. CDR3 residues: CASSFGTAHQPQHL. CDR3 nucleotides: TGTGCCAGCAGCTTCGGAACAGCGCATCAGCCCCAGCATCTT.

This clonotype was picked up many times. The chain carries TRBV2 and TRBJ1-5; 7 bases match TRBD1. The CDR3 runs 14 residues. Trimming took 1 base from V and 7 from J; bases not matched to a gene: 4. Germline assignment: CDR1 SNHLY and CDR2 FYNNEI. The CDR3 sequence: CASSEEGAGQPQHF. Here the CDR3 DNA reads TGTGCCAGCAGTGAAGAGGGGGCGGGACAGCCCCAGCATTTT.

In its sample, this clonotype was seen many times. The J gene is TRBJ2-1, the V gene TRBV29-1, with 10 nucleotides matching TRBD2. This CDR3 is 14 amino acids long. The germline CDR1 and CDR2 sequences are SQVTM and ANQGSEA. V shed 3 bases, J shed 9 bases, and the junction held 8 bases outside the gene matches. CDR3 coding DNA: TGCAGCGTTGACGGAGCGGGAGGGCCGGGTGAGCAGTTCTTC. Residues: CSVDGAGGPGEQFF.

The chain employs TRBV19 and TRBJ2-1; possible D gene TRBD1, 5 bases. V was cut by 8 bases and J by 2 bases, with 13 bases left in between. The CDR3 extends over 14 amino acids. The germline CDR1 and CDR2 sequences are LNHDA and SQIVND (reference sequence). CDR3 bases: TGTGCCAGTTCCGATCAGGGTGCCTACAATGAGCAGTTCTTC. This codes for CASSDQGAYNEQFF.